This entry describes one T cell receptor (beta chain). What it binds is not known. This specimen belongs to a study of T cell responses to AZD1222 COVID-19 vaccine. Produced via immunoSEQ multiplex PCR; TCRdb's table is partial and in-frame only. Here the sample spans roughly 200,000 clones, around 90% being singletons. Study-wide findings and caveats: Increases in Spike-specific TCR breadth and depth were seen after two AZD1222 doses. Spike regions recognized by vaccine-associated CD4 TCRs spanned the protein, led by 160-218 and 743-854.

Germline V gives CDR1 MGHRA, CDR2 YSYEKL. The V end was cut by 1 base, the J end by 0 bases, with 12 bases between. CDR3 length: 16 amino acids. This receptor was obtained from an adult in good health. This specimen was peripheral blood, taken on day 0 of AZD1222 vaccination. The V and J genes are TRBV4-1 and TRBJ1-1; the D gene is possibly TRBD1 (5 bases). DNA of the CDR3: TGCGCCAGCAGCCAAGGAAGGGGTGTGGTGAACACTGAAGCTTTCTTT. Protein product: CASSQGRGVVNTEAFF.